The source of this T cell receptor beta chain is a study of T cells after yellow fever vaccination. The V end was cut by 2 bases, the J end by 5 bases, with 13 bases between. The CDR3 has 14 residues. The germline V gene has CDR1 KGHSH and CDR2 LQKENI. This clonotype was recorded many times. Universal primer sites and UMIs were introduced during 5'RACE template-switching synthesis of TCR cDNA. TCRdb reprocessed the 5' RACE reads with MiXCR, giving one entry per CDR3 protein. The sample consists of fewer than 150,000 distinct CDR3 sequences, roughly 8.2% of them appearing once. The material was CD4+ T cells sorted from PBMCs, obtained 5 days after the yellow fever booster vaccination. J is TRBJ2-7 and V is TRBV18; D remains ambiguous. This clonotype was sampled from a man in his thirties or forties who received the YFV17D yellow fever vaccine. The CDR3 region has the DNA TGTGCCAGCTCACCATTAGGTGGTAGAAACGAGCAGTACTTC. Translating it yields CASSPLGGRNEQYF.